What follows are 19 T cell receptor beta chains derived from one specimen sequenced in a study of immune characterization of retroperitoneal liposarcoma. TCRdb reanalysed the PCR reads using MiXCR and keeps one entry per CDR3 protein. The top ten clones hold more than 9% of a sample with around 13,000 distinct CDR3 sequences, around 50% of them seen once. The material sequenced was tumor tissue. All receptors come from a female donor with retroperitoneal liposarcoma.

V usage is TRBV7-2 and J usage is TRBJ2-1; D may match TRBD1 or TRBD2 (5 bases each). Per the germline V gene, CDR1 is SGHTA and CDR2 is FQGNSA. The CDR3 length is 13 residues. V dropped 10 bases and J dropped 10 bases, with 20 bases sitting between them. Here the CDR3 reads CAIGTPSLREQFF. The CDR3, as DNA: TGTGCCATCGGGACGCCTTCTTTGAGGGAGCAGTTCTTC.

This clonotype has ten or more counts. V gene TRBV27 combines with J gene TRBJ2-6; a weak D match, TRBD1 (5 bases). This CDR3 has 16 residues. Germline values: CDR1 MNHEY, CDR2 SMNVEV (reference sequence). V dropped 7 bases and J dropped 0 bases, with 13 bases sitting between them. CDR3 sequence reads: CASTRGGISGANVLTF. DNA of the CDR3: TGTGCCAGCACAAGGGGTGGGATCTCTGGGGCCAACGTCCTGACTTTC.

This clonotype has a handful of counts. J is TRBJ1-1 and V is TRBV6-1; D might be TRBD1 (5 bases). Trimming took 6 bases from V and 7 from J, leaving 24 bases between them. This CDR3 comprises 16 residues. Germline V gene data show CDR1 as MNHNS and CDR2 as SASEGT. The CDR3 sequence is CASSTPGKGFEIEAFF. The CDR3 DNA reads TGTGCCAGCAGCACCCCAGGGAAGGGATTTGAAATTGAAGCTTTCTTT.

The rearrangement joins TRBV6-1 to TRBJ2-1, with a tentative D call TRBD2 (6 bases). Trimming removed 7 bases at V and 8 bases at J, with 21 bases between. The CDR3 sequence is 15 residues long. Germline V gives CDR1 MNHNS, CDR2 SASEGT. The CDR3 bases are TGTGCCAGCATGTCAACTAGCCGAGCGGCAGATGAGCAGTTCTTC. Its translation is CASMSTSRAADEQFF.

The chain is built from TRBV12-3 or TRBV12-4 and TRBJ2-1; 9 bases fit TRBD2. The J call may be wrong; the DNA end is better matched by TRBJ2-7. This CDR3 is 17 amino acids long. Written as DNA, the CDR3 is TGTGCCAGCAGATCCCCCTTCGGACTAGCGTCCTACAATGAGCAGTACTTC. Protein: CASRSPFGLASYNEQYF.

This clonotype was seen a handful of times. V and J are TRBV6-1 and TRBJ2-1; D unclear. Per germline, CDR1 MNHNS and CDR2 SASEGT. The CDR3 loop spans 14 amino acids. V lost 5 bases to trimming and J lost 3 bases, with 11 bases between them. The DNA of the CDR3 is TGTGCCAGCAGTCCTCGCCGAAACTACAATGAGCAGTTCTTC. Its protein is CASSPRRNYNEQFF.

The chain links TRBV7-6 to TRBJ2-1; TRBD2 matches at 8 bases. Germline CDR1 SGHVS, CDR2 FNYEAQ. With V trimmed by 1 base and J by 6 bases, 2 bases remained unmatched. The CDR3 consists of 14 residues. As DNA, the CDR3 is TGTGCCAGCAGCTTAGGGACTAGCAGCAATGAGCAGTTCTTC. Protein product: CASSLGTSSNEQFF. Complete variable domain (other parts from reference TRBV7-6 and TRBJ2-1): GAGVSQSPRYKVTKRGQDVALRCDPISGHVSLYWYRQALGQGPEFLTYFNYEAQQDKSGLPNDRFSAERPEGSISTLTIQRTEQRDSAMYRCASSLGTSSNEQFFGPGTRLTVL.

A few counts support this clonotype. Here the CDR3 reads CASSFGNQETQYF. CDR3 DNA: TGTGCCAGCAGTTTTGGCAACCAAGAGACCCAGTACTTC. The V and J genes are TRBV27 and TRBJ2-5, with D unclear. V was trimmed by 3 bases and J by 0 bases, leaving 5 bases between them. Germline V CDR1 and CDR2: MNHEY, SMNVEV (reference sequence). The CDR3 extends over 13 amino acids.

As for this clonotype: Since a much larger clone is just one base distant, this may be a read error. V gene TRBV27 combines with J gene TRBJ2-4; tentative D call: TRBD1 (5 bases). The germline V gene encodes CDR1 MNHEY and CDR2 SMNVEV (reference sequence). The CDR3 has 13 residues. V dropped 6 bases and J dropped 13 bases, with 19 bases sitting between them. In DNA form, the CDR3 reads TGTGCCAGCAGACCTGACAGTTACAATGAGCAGTACTTC. It codes for CASRPDSYNEQYF.

This clonotype was seen many times. This rearrangement joins TRBV6-1 to TRBJ2-3, with 9 bases identical to TRBD2. Germline V gene lookup returns CDR1 MNHNS and CDR2 SASEGT. The ends lost 5 bases at V and 1 base at J; junction bases unmatched: 4. CDR3 length: 15 amino acids. This CDR3 reads CASSLGLAGTDTQYF. The CDR3 nucleotides read TGTGCCAGCAGTTTGGGACTAGCTGGCACAGATACGCAGTATTTT.

The V and J genes are TRBV6-2 or TRBV6-3 and TRBJ1-2; D uncertain. Germline CDR1 is MNHEY and CDR2 is SVGEGT. CDR3 length: 11 residues. The V end was cut by 4 bases, the J end by 4 bases, with 4 bases between. In nucleotides, the CDR3 is TGTGCCAGCAGTTTCGCCTATGGCTACACCTTC. Encoded protein: CASSFAYGYTF.

This chain links TRBV7-8 with TRBJ2-7; maybe TRBD1 (6 bases). The CDR3 has 15 residues. Germline V lookup: CDR1 SGHVS, CDR2 FQNEAQ. V shed 5 bases and J shed 3 bases, with 17 bases lying between them. The DNA of the CDR3 is TGTGCCAGCAGCCGGGGCAGGGGACCCTTCTACGAGCAGTACTTC. It yields the protein CASSRGRGPFYEQYF.

As concerns this clonotype: Germline is not matched at one junction end, which may reflect a read error. The chain couples TRBV7-6 to TRBJ2-5; 10 nucleotides align to TRBD2. Germline assignment: CDR1 SGHVS and CDR2 FNYEAQ. The CDR3 totals 16 residues. The CDR3 bases are TGTGCTAGCAGCCCCCTCGGGCTAGCGGGAGAAGAGACCCAGTACTTC. As protein: CASSPLGLAGEETQYF. Complete variable domain (other parts from reference TRBV7-6 and TRBJ2-5): GAGVSQSPRYKVTKRGQDVALRCDPISGHVSLYWYRQALGQGPEFLTYFNYEAQQDKSGLPNDRFSAERPEGSISTLTIQRTEQRDSAMYRCASSPLGLAGEETQYFGPGTRLLVL.

The CDR3 sequence is CASSYRGSSHEQYF. DNA for the CDR3: TGTGCCAGCAGTTATAGGGGGTCCTCCCATGAGCAGTACTTC. The rearrangement joins TRBV6-1 to TRBJ2-1; TRBD1 might be the D (6 bases). The better agreement between TRBJ2-7 and the DNA end casts doubt on the J call. Per germline, CDR1 MNHNS and CDR2 SASEGT. The CDR3 has 14 residues.

This clonotype has only a few counts. The V and J genes are TRBV7-8 and TRBJ2-1; D unclear. The CDR3 is made up of 15 amino acids. The germline V gene has CDR1 SGHVS and CDR2 FQNEAQ. Trimming took off 0 bases at V and 3 bases at J, with 9 bases between the two ends. CDR3 sequence reads: CASSLALGSYNEQFF. The CDR3 DNA follows: TGTGCCAGCAGCTTAGCGTTGGGAAGCTACAATGAGCAGTTCTTC.

This chain connects TRBV5-1 to TRBJ2-2; TRBD2 aligns across 8 bases. Germline CDR1 is SGHRS and CDR2 is YFSETQ. With 1 base clipped from V and 0 bases from J, the junction kept 2 bases outside the gene matches. The CDR3 consists of 16 residues. CDR3 DNA sequence: TGCGCCAGCAGCTTGAACGGGGGGGCGAACACCGGGGAGCTGTTTTTT. Its translation is CASSLNGGANTGELFF.

The rearrangement uses TRBV12-3 or TRBV12-4 and TRBJ2-1; maybe TRBD1 (5 bases). The CDR3 sequence is 12 residues long. The V end was cut by 5 bases, the J end by 10 bases, with 12 bases between. The CDR3 region is CASSHRNHEQFF. The CDR3, as DNA: TGTGCCAGCAGTCACAGGAACCACGAGCAGTTCTTC.

The rearrangement joins TRBV7-9 to TRBJ2-4, with a possible D match to TRBD1 (7 bases). The J call may not be correct, given that the DNA end is closer to TRBJ2-5. This CDR3 is 13 amino acids long. Germline lookup yields CDR1 SEHNR and CDR2 FQNEAQ (reference sequence). CDR3: CASRRRGRETQYF. The DNA of the CDR3 is TGTGCCAGCAGGAGGAGGGGGCGTGAGACCCAGTACTTC.

The V and J genes are TRBV4-1 and TRBJ2-3; 10 nucleotides agree with TRBD2. Per the germline V gene, CDR1 is MGHRA and CDR2 is YSYEKL. J gave up 1 base and V 2 bases, and 6 bases lay outside the gene matches. This CDR3 spans 17 amino acids. The CDR3 DNA reads as TGCGCCAGCAGCCAAACCCTAGCGGGAGTGGGCACAGATACGCAGTATTTT. It is translated as CASSQTLAGVGTDTQYF.